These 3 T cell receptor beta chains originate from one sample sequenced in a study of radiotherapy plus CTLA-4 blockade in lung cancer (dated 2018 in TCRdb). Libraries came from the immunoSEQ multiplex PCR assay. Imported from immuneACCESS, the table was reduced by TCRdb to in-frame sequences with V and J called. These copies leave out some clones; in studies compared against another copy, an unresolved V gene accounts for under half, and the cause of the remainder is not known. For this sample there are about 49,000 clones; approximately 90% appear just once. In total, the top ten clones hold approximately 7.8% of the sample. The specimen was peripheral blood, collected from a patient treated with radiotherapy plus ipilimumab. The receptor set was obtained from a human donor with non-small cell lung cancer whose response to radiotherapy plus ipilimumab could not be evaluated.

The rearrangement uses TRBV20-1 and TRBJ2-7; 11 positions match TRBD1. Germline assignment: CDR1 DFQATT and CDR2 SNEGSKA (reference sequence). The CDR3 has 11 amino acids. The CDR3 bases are TGCAGCCCGGGACAGGGGGGCGAGCAGTACTTC. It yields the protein CSPGQGGEQYF.

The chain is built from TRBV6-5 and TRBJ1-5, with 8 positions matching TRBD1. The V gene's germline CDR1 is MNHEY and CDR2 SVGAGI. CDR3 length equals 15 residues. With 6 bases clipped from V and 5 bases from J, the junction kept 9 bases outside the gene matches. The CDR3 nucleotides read TGTGCCAGCAGCCCGGACAGGGCGGCATATCAGCCCCAGCATTTT. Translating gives CASSPDRAAYQPQHF.

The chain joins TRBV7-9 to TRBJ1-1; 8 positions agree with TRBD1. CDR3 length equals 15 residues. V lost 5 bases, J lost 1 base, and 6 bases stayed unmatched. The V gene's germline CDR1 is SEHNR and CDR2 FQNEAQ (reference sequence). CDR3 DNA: TGTGCCAGCAGCCCTACAGGGGGATGGAACACTGAAGCTTTCTTT. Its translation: CASSPTGGWNTEAFF.